A selection of T cell receptor beta chains follows, all from one sample in a study of T cell repertoires in cytomegalovirus infection. These receptors lack a known antigen. TCRdb reanalysed the reads using MiXCR and keeps one entry per CDR3 protein. The sample has 900,000 to 950,000 distinct CDR3 sequences, approximately 31% seen once. Sequenced material: cultured CD8+ T cells from PBMCs, taken from culture after CMV antigen stimulation. These receptors were taken from a human donor in good health (CMV status not recorded). Some clones in this sample may be carry-over from other donors' samples. Each CDR3 is given with its conserved first and last residue. The D gene is left open where the match is weak. The size field is filled for only some rows; it gives once, few, many or a size class.

v_call,clone_size,j_call,d_call,cdr3_nt,cdr3_aa
TRBV27,.,TRBJ2-1,TRBD1,TGTGCCAGCAGTTGGTTGGGACAGGGCTATGAGCAGTTCTTC,CASSWLGQGYEQFF
TRBV12-3/TRBV12-4,.,TRBJ2-3,TRBD2,TGTGCCAGCAGTTTCCTACGGGGGGGCACTAGCACAGATACGCAGTATTTT,CASSFLRGGTSTDTQYF
TRBV27,.,TRBJ2-1,.,TGTGCCAGCAGTCCCACCTTAATAGGAAGTCGGAAGTTCTTC,CASSPTLIGSRKFF
TRBV11-3,.,TRBJ1-6,.,TGTGCCAGCAGCTCCGGGATGCGAAATTCACCCCTCCACTTT,CASSSGMRNSPLHF
TRBV15,once,TRBJ1-2,TRBD1,TGTGCCACCAGCAGAGAGCCCACAGGGGGTTACTATGGCTACACCTTC,CATSREPTGGYYGYTF
TRBV19,.,TRBJ1-5,TRBD1,TGTGCCAGTAGTATAGTGTACAGGGGGGATCAGCCCCAGCATTTT,CASSIVYRGDQPQHF
TRBV5-5,.,TRBJ2-1,.,TGTGCCAGCAGCTCCGACCCTCGGGGGAACAATGAGCAGTTCTTC,CASSSDPRGNNEQFF
TRBV10-3,few,TRBJ2-5,TRBD2,TGTGCCATCAGTTTACTAGCGGGGGGGTCGGAGACCCAGTACTTC,CAISLLAGGSETQYF
TRBV5-1,.,TRBJ2-1,TRBD1,TGCGCCAGCAGCCTTGGGACAGGGGACGATGAGCAGTTCTTC,CASSLGTGDDEQFF
TRBV7-8,many,TRBJ2-3,TRBD2,TGTGCCAGCAGGACTAGCCATAGTCGAGATACGCAGTATTTT,CASRTSHSRDTQYF
TRBV7-9,few,TRBJ2-5,TRBD1,TGTGCCAGCATCGAATCCCAGAAGGACAGGGCAGTGGAGACCCAGTACTTC,CASIESQKDRAVETQYF
TRBV15,.,TRBJ1-5,.,TGTGCCACCAGCAGAGATCTGGGGCACAATCAGCCCCAGCATTTT,CATSRDLGHNQPQHF
TRBV24-1,.,TRBJ2-5,TRBD2,TGTGCCACCAGTGAAGCTAGCGGGGGCCAAGAGACCCAGTACTTC,CATSEASGGQETQYF
TRBV29-1,.,TRBJ2-7,.,TGCAGCGTTGAAGATGTTGAAGGCTACGAGCAGTACTTC,CSVEDVEGYEQYF
TRBV5-1,.,TRBJ2-1,TRBD2,TGCGCCAGCAGCATCGGGACTAGCGGGGCCCTATACAATGAGCAGTTCTTC,CASSIGTSGALYNEQFF
TRBV19,few,TRBJ2-1,.,TGTGCCAGTAGTATGCTCGTCGGCAGGGGTGGCTACAATGAGCAGTTCTTC,CASSMLVGRGGYNEQFF
TRBV4-1,.,TRBJ1-1,.,TGCGCCAGCAGCCAAGAGGGGGACCTTATCATCACTGAAGCTTTCTTT,CASSQEGDLIITEAFF
TRBV7-6,many,TRBJ2-1,TRBD2,TGTGCCAGCAGCTTAGGCCGACCTCCTAGCGGGGGGGTAAATGAGCAGTTCTTC,CASSLGRPPSGGVNEQFF
TRBV2,.,TRBJ1-1,.,TGTGCCAGCCTGGGTAAAGGCACTGAAGCTTTCTTT,CASLGKGTEAFF
TRBV27,.,TRBJ1-5,TRBD1,TGTGCCAGCAGTTTATCTGACAGGGCCCGTAGCAATCAGCCCCAGCATTTT,CASSLSDRARSNQPQHF
TRBV7-2,.,TRBJ1-2,.,TGTGCCAGCAGCTCCCCAGGGTCGGTCTATGGCTACACCTTC,CASSSPGSVYGYTF
TRBV6-2/TRBV6-3,few,TRBJ2-2,.,TGTGCCAGCAGTTACTCCTTCCCCGGGGAGCTGTTTTTT,CASSYSFPGELFF
TRBV12-5,.,TRBJ1-2,.,TGTGCTATTGGTTTTAAGGGGTGGGATGGCTACACCTTC,CAIGFKGWDGYTF
TRBV7-3,few,TRBJ2-3,.,TGTGCCAGCAGCTTAAGGAGTAGGAGTGGGACAGATACGCAGTATTTT,CASSLRSRSGTDTQYF
TRBV7-2,many,TRBJ2-1,.,TGTGCCAGCAGCGTGACAGTATCGCATGAGCAGTTCTTC,CASSVTVSHEQFF
TRBV24-1,.,TRBJ2-3,.,TGTGCCACCAGTGATTTAGGCAGTGCTGAGGATACGCAGTATTTT,CATSDLGSAEDTQYF
TRBV7-2,many,TRBJ2-1,TRBD2,TGTGCCAGCAGCTGGAGACTAGCGGGGGGGCCGGGGGACAATGAGCAGTTCTTC,CASSWRLAGGPGDNEQFF
TRBV6-2/TRBV6-3,.,TRBJ2-1,TRBD1,TGTGCCAGCAGCTCACCGGACAGGGGCTGGGTTTACAATGAGCAGTTCTTC,CASSSPDRGWVYNEQFF
TRBV27,.,TRBJ1-2,.,TGTGCCAGCAGGTTAATGGGGTCGGGGATTGGCTACACCTTC,CASRLMGSGIGYTF
TRBV7-8,.,TRBJ2-7,.,TGTGCCAGCATGGCGCGAGCCTACGAGCAGTACTTC,CASMARAYEQYF
TRBV5-1,.,TRBJ2-5,.,TGCGCCAGCAGCTGGCCGAGGGAAGCGGAGCCGAACCAAGAGACCCAGTACTTC,CASSWPREAEPNQETQYF
TRBV2,.,TRBJ2-1,.,TGTGCCAGCACGGACAGCTACAATGAGCAGTTCTTC,CASTDSYNEQFF
TRBV27,.,TRBJ1-1,.,TGTGCCAGCAGTCAAATCGGCGGGGGATGGACTGAAGCTTTCTTT,CASSQIGGGWTEAFF
TRBV7-9,.,TRBJ1-3,.,TGTGCCAGCAGCAAGTCCCACAGGGTACCCTCTGGAAACACCATATATTTT,CASSKSHRVPSGNTIYF
TRBV6-2/TRBV6-3,few,TRBJ1-2,.,TGTGCCTCAGAAGACGTTTACTATGGCTACACCTTC,CASEDVYYGYTF
TRBV20-1,.,TRBJ2-1,TRBD2,TGCAGTGCCCGGGCTAGCGGGGGTTTTGAGCAGTTCTTC,CSARASGGFEQFF
TRBV9,few,TRBJ2-7,TRBD1,TGTGCCAGCAGCGTATCGACAGGGGTTAGCAAGTACGAGCAGTACTTC,CASSVSTGVSKYEQYF